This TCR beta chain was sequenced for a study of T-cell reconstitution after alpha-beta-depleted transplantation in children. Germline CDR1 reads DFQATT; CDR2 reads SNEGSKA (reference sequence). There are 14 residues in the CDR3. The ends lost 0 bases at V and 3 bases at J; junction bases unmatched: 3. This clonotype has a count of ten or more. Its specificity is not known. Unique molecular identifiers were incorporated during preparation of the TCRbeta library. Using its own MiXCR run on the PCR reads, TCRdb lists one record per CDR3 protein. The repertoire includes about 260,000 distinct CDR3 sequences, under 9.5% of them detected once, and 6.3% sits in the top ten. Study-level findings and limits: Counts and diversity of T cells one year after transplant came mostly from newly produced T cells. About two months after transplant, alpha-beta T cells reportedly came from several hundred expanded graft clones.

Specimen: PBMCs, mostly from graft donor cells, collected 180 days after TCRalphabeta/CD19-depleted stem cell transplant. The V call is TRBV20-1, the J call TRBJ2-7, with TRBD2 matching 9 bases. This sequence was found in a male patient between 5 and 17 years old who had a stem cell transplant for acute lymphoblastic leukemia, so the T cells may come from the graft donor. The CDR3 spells CSAREAGGLYEQYF. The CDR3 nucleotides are TGCAGTGCTAGAGAAGCGGGGGGTCTCTACGAGCAGTACTTC.